Each of the 15 T cell receptor beta chains below was sequenced from the same sample in a study of OX40 agonist ivuxolimab in advanced cancers. Assay: immunoSEQ multiplex PCR; the TCRdb copy retains only in-frame clones and omits some. The sample includes roughly 60,000 clones, 84% of them seen just once. The sample was CD4+ or CD8+ T cells sorted from blood, taken in a trial of the OX40 agonist ivuxolimab. These receptors came from an adult with an advanced solid tumor such as melanoma, head and neck, liver or kidney cancer.

J is TRBJ1-1 and V is TRBV2; the D is unclear. This CDR3 contains 13 residues. V lost 6 bases, J lost 5 bases, and 13 bases lay in between. CDR1 is SNHLY and CDR2 is FYNNEI in the germline V gene. The CDR3 DNA follows: TGTGCCAGCAGGGCGGAGCATGAGACTGAAGCTTTCTTT. Amino acids: CASRAEHETEAFF.

The rearrangement uses TRBV11-3 and TRBJ2-3; tentative D call: TRBD2 (5 bases). This CDR3 has 13 amino acids. V was cut by 3 bases and J by 5 bases, with 9 bases left in between. Per germline, CDR1 SGHNT and CDR2 YENEEA. The DNA of the CDR3 is TGTGCCAGCAGCTTCTACGGGGAAGATACGCAGTATTTT. Residues: CASSFYGEDTQYF.

This chain joins TRBV29-1 and TRBJ1-2, with 9 bases fitting TRBD1. Germline V gives CDR1 SQVTM, CDR2 ANQGSEA. With V trimmed by 7 bases and J by 6 bases, 9 bases remained unmatched. This CDR3 is built from 13 residues. Here the CDR3 reads CSAPGQGVHGYTF. CDR3 bases: TGCAGCGCCCCGGGACAGGGTGTCCATGGCTACACCTTC.

Turning to this clone: Germline is not matched at one junction end, which may reflect a read error. This sequence joins TRBV7-7 and TRBJ2-7; perhaps TRBD2 as D (5 bases). The CDR3 is 13 amino acids. Germline V gene data show CDR1 as SSHAT and CDR2 as FNYEAQ (reference sequence). The CDR3 reads CASSTTVRGEQYF. The CDR3 nucleotides read TGTGCTAGCAGCACTACGGTCCGGGGAGAGCAGTACTTC.

The chain has TRBV5-1 and TRBJ2-2; no clear D gene. The CDR3 loop spans 13 amino acids. CDR1 is SGHRS and CDR2 is YFSETQ in the germline V gene. Trimming removed 4 bases from V and 5 bases from J, with 9 bases in between. CDR3 loop: CASSPEGTGELFF. In DNA, the CDR3 is TGCGCCAGCAGCCCCGAAGGGACCGGGGAGCTGTTTTTT.

The chain links TRBV18 to TRBJ1-4, with a tentative D call TRBD1 (5 bases). Trimming took off 0 bases at V and 6 bases at J, with 11 bases between the two ends. The CDR3 extends over 15 amino acids. CDR1 and CDR2 (germline): KGHSH, LQKENI. The CDR3 here is CASSPPWGDDEKLFF. In nucleotides, the CDR3 is TGTGCCAGCTCACCACCGTGGGGGGACGATGAAAAACTGTTTTTT.

The V and J genes are TRBV28 and TRBJ1-5; D may be TRBD1 (6 bases). In germline, CDR1 is MDHEN, CDR2 SYDVKM. The CDR3 totals 15 residues. The ends were cut back, 4 bases at V and 3 bases at J, with 13 bases in the middle. The CDR3: CASSYQGRNNQPQHF. In DNA, the CDR3 is TGTGCCAGCAGTTATCAGGGGCGGAACAATCAGCCCCAGCATTTT.

This clone appeared once. The rearrangement links TRBV5-6 to TRBJ2-5; D may be TRBD1 (5 bases). Germline CDR1 reads SGHDT; CDR2 reads YYEEEE. The CDR3 has 14 amino acids. Trimming left V 2 bases short and J 2 bases short, with 10 bases between. CDR3 nucleotide sequence: TGTGCCAGCAGCTTAGGGGTTACTCAAGAGACCCAGTACTTC. Its translation is CASSLGVTQETQYF.

The rearrangement joins TRBV11-3 to TRBJ2-2; 9 bases are shared with TRBD1. This CDR3 has 14 amino acids. In germline, CDR1 is SGHNT, CDR2 YENEEA. Germline trimming cut 7 bases from V and 6 bases from J; bases unmatched to any gene: 6. This CDR3 is CASISGTGPGELFF. Here the CDR3 DNA reads TGTGCCAGCATCTCCGGGACAGGGCCCGGGGAGCTGTTTTTT.

This chain connects TRBV25-1 to TRBJ2-3, with TRBD1 identical over 7 bases. Germline V gene data show CDR1 as MGHDK and CDR2 as SYGVNS. The CDR3 loop spans 16 amino acids. The V segment lost 3 bases and the J segment 0 bases; nucleotides outside the gene matches: 6. The CDR3 is CASSDVTGASTDTQYF. DNA for the CDR3: TGTGCCAGCAGTGATGTAACAGGGGCTAGCACAGATACGCAGTATTTT. Based on the CDR3 plus reference TRBV25-1 and TRBJ2-3, the full variable domain is EADIYQTPRYLVIGTGKKITLECSQTMGHDKMYWYQQDPGMELHLIHYSYGVNSTEKGDLSSESTVSRIRTEHFPLTLESARPSHTSQYLCASSDVTGASTDTQYFGPGTRLTVL.

The chain has TRBV5-4 and TRBJ2-5; D is ambiguous. Looked up from germline, CDR1 is SGHNT and CDR2 is YYREEE (reference sequence). This CDR3 is built from 14 residues. The V gene lost 1 base and the J gene lost 0 bases, with 7 bases spanning the gap. The CDR3: CASSLKVNQETQYF. The DNA for the CDR3 is TGTGCCAGCAGCTTGAAAGTTAACCAAGAGACCCAGTACTTC. Drawing the rest from reference TRBV5-4 and TRBJ2-5, the complete variable domain is ETGVTQSPTHLIKTRGQQVTLRCSSQSGHNTVSWYQQALGQGPQFIFQYYREEENGRGNFPPRFSGLQFPNYSSELNVNALELDDSALYLCASSLKVNQETQYFGPGTRLLVL.

The chain joins TRBV7-8 to TRBJ2-5; D is uncertain. V lost 1 base and J 5 bases, leaving 14 bases between the germline ends. CDR1 SGHVS and CDR2 FQNEAQ come from the germline V gene. CDR3 size: 15 residues. CDR3 in DNA: TGTGCCAGCAGCTTAGGGGCGAGCCTTCTGGAGACCCAGTACTTC. The encoded protein is CASSLGASLLETQYF. Full variable domain (remainder filled in from reference TRBV7-8 and TRBJ2-5): GAGVSQSPRYKVAKRGQDVALRCDPISGHVSLFWYQQALGQGPEFLTYFQNEAQLDKSGLPSDRFFAERPEGSVSTLKIQRTQQEDSAVYLCASSLGASLLETQYFGPGTRLLVL.

The table lists this clone with a count of one. CDR3 amino acids: CASSQGMTGAGILGEKLFF. The CDR3 DNA is TGCGCCAGCAGCCAAGGGATGACAGGGGCCGGCATACTGGGTGAAAAACTGTTTTTT. V is TRBV4-1 and J is TRBJ1-4; 8 bases map to TRBD1. CDR3 length: 19 residues. CDR1 MGHRA and CDR2 YSYEKL come from the germline V gene. With 1 base clipped from V and 7 bases from J, the junction kept 17 bases outside the gene matches.

The chain carries TRBV7-9 and TRBJ2-5; D gene unclear. Germline V gene sequence: CDR1 SEHNR, CDR2 FQNEAQ (reference sequence). V lost 5 bases to trimming and J lost 1 base, with 11 bases between them. The CDR3 has 14 amino acids. Written as DNA, the CDR3 is TGTGCCAGCAGCCGGAACGCGGTCCAAGAGACCCAGTACTTC. Translating gives CASSRNAVQETQYF.

This chain connects TRBV11-3 to TRBJ2-3, with 8 bases identical to TRBD2. This CDR3 region has 14 residues. Germline loops: CDR1 SGHNT, CDR2 YENEEA. With 5 bases clipped from V and 4 bases from J, the junction kept 5 bases outside the gene matches. The CDR3 DNA follows: TGTGCCAGCAGCACTGGACTAGCCCCAGATACGCAGTATTTT. Residues: CASSTGLAPDTQYF.